This T cell receptor beta chain was obtained from a study of response to subunit inactivated influenza vaccine. Findings and limits, study-wide: Each seasonal influenza vaccination, the authors suggested, recruits few new T cells.

This clonotype has a handful of counts. Its target is not known. TCRdb recomputed calls from the RT-PCR reads with MiXCR, one row per CDR3 protein. The sample carries roughly 520,000 distinct CDR3 sequences, 25% recorded once. CDR3 size: 14 residues. V was cut by 1 base and J by 8 bases, with 12 bases left in between. Germline loops: CDR1 DFQATT, CDR2 SNEGSKA (reference sequence). This sample comprised CD4+ T cells sorted from PBMCs, obtained 5 to 6 days after vaccination. This TCR derives from a man between 45 and 60 years old who received an inactivated influenza vaccine. This chain joins TRBV20-1 and TRBJ1-6; a weak D match, TRBD1 (6 bases). The DNA for the CDR3 is TGCAGTGCTAGAGTGTCAGGGGTGTATTCACCCCTCCACTTT. Its protein is CSARVSGVYSPLHF.